The TCR beta chain described here comes from a study of blood T cell repertoires in COVID-19. In the study overall: Some COVID-19 samples were acute and others convalescent; all came from the United States, Italy and Spain. PBMCs, B-cell-depleted T cells, or T cells provided the cDNA or gDNA that made up the material.

The CDR3 length is 15 residues. V was pared by 3 bases and J by 5 bases, with 14 bases between. Germline CDR1 is MGHRA and CDR2 is YSYEKL. This clone was seen just once. In the authors' workflow: It was from reference gene primer amplification that nucleated cell counts were estimated. Data came from immunoSEQ multiplex PCR; TCRdb stores just in-frame clones and leaves some out. The V and J calls and clone size come from that table; D and trimming were worked out from the DNA. The data show around 300,000 clones, with around 86% seen just once and around 2.1% held by the top ten. The sequence derives from a woman aged 25 to 45 who had recovered from COVID-19. The sequenced sample consisted of peripheral blood. The rearrangement links TRBV4-1 to TRBJ1-5; D not resolved. The CDR3 bases are TGCGCCAGCAGCCACCGACCTTTAGCGGATCAGCCCCAGCATTTT. Translation gives CASSHRPLADQPQHF.